The T cell receptor (beta chain) under discussion was sequenced for a study of siplizumab effects on memory and regulatory T cells. Produced via immunoSEQ multiplex PCR; TCRdb's table is partial and in-frame only. Here the sample spans roughly 100,000 clones, just over 90% being singletons. This CDR3 has 14 amino acids. CDR1 is SGDLS and CDR2 is YYNGEE in the germline V gene. The V and J ends lost 4 bases and 3 bases respectively, with 13 bases between them. Notes on the study in general: A significant reduction in alloreactive sequences traceable to unstimulated CD4+ memory cells was produced by siplizumab. Neither a naive nor a memory phenotype was assignable to roughly 80-95% of proliferating CD4+ or CD8+ clones. Naive T cells were seen as more diverse than memory cells and as major alloresponse contributors. Suppressive capability of dividing Tregs from siplizumab cultures went unverified.

Note on this clone: As yet, its antigen is unknown.

The source is a human donor in good health. The sample consisted of CD4+ T cells sorted from blood. The chain couples TRBV9 to TRBJ1-2; the D gene is possibly TRBD1 (6 bases). In DNA form, the CDR3 reads TGTGCCAGCAGCAAAGGAGGGGGGGACTATGGCTACACCTTC. It translates to CASSKGGGDYGYTF.